This T cell receptor beta chain derives from a study of shared clonotypes between healthy human individuals. At the level of the study: Per donor, CD8 memory used one plate, CD8 naive used two, CD4 memory used three and CD4 naive used three.

The data were produced by immunoSEQ multiplex PCR, yet TCRdb's version contains in-frame clones alone and is incomplete. The sample records roughly 500,000 clones, approximately 95% being singletons. A word on this clone: Its antigen is unidentified.

This CDR3 spans 16 amino acids. Between the trimmed V and J ends, which lost 1 base and 2 bases, there was a span of 12 bases. Germline V gives CDR1 MGHRA, CDR2 YSYEKL. Study outcomes and limitations: Donor clonotype sharing was expected to depend on sequencing depth.

The source material was naive CD4+ T cells sorted from blood. Subset: CD45RA+ positively selected. The V and J genes are TRBV4-1 and TRBJ2-1; perhaps D is TRBD1 or TRBD2 (6 bases each). The sequence was obtained from a woman in her 30s in good health. The CDR3 nucleotides read TGCGCCAGCAGCCAAGCCGCGGGACATACCTACAATGAGCAGTTCTTC. Translating it yields CASSQAAGHTYNEQFF.